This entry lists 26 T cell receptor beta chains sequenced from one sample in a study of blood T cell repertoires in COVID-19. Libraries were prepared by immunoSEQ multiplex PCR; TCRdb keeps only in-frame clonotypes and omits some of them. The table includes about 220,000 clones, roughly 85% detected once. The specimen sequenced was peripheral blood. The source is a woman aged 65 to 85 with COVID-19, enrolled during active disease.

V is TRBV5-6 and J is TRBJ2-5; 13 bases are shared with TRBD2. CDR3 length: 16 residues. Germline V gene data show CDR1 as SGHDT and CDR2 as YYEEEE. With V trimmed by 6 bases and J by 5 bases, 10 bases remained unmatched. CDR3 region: CASTRLAGGFGETQYF. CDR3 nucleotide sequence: TGTGCCAGCACCCGACTAGCGGGAGGTTTCGGGGAGACCCAGTACTTC.

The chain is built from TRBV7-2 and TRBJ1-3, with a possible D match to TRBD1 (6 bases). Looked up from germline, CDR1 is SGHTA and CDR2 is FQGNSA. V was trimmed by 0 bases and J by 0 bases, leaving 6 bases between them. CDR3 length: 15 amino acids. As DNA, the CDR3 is TGTGCCAGCAGCTTAGCAGGGGGCTCTGGAAACACCATATATTTT. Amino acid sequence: CASSLAGGSGNTIYF.

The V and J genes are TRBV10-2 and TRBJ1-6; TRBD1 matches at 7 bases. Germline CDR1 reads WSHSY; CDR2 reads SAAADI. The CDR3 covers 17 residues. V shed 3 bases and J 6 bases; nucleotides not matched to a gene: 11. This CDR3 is CASSETGTASSNSPLHF. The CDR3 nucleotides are TGCGCCAGCAGTGAAACCGGGACAGCTAGCTCTAATTCACCCCTCCACTTT.

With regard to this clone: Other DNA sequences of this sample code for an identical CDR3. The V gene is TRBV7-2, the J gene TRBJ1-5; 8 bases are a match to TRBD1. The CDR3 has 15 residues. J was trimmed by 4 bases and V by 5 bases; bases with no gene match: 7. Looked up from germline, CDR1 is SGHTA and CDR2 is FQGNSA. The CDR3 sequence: CASSLTGDGNQPQHF. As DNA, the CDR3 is TGTGCCAGCAGCCTGACAGGGGATGGAAATCAGCCCCAGCATTTT.

In DNA, the CDR3 is TGTGCCAGCAGTTTACTAGCGGGAGGAGATAGAGAGACCCAGTACTTC. Protein product: CASSLLAGGDRETQYF. The rearrangement links TRBV11-1 to TRBJ2-5; TRBD2 agrees at 12 bases. Germline CDR1 is SGHAT and CDR2 is FQDESV (reference sequence). This CDR3 region has 16 residues. J was trimmed by 4 bases and V by 6 bases; bases with no gene match: 9.

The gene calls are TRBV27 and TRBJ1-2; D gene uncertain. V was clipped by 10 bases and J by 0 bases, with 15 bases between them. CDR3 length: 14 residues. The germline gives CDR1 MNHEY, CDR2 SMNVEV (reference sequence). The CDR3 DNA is TGTGCCACCCTACCCCCAGGTTCTAACTATGGCTACACCTTC. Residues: CATLPPGSNYGYTF.

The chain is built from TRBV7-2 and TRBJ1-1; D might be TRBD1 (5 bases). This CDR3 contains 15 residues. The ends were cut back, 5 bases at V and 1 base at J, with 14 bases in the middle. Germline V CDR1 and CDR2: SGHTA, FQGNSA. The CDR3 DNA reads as TGTGCCAGCAGCCAACTACTGGGGGGGAACACTGAAGCTTTCTTT. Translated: CASSQLLGGNTEAFF.

CDR3 bases: TGTGCCAGCAGCGGATGGACAGCTACTAATGAAAAACTGTTTTTT. This encodes CASSGWTATNEKLFF. The V call is TRBV7-9, the J call TRBJ1-4; weak D call: TRBD1 (6 bases). This CDR3 region has 15 residues. Trimming removed 5 bases at V and 2 bases at J, with 12 bases between. The germline V gene has CDR1 SEHNR and CDR2 FQNEAQ (reference sequence).

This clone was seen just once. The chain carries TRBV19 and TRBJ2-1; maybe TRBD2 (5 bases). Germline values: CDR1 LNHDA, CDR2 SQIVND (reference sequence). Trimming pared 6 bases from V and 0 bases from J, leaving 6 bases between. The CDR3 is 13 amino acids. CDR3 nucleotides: TGTGCCAGTAGCCGGGACTCCTACAATGAGCAGTTCTTC. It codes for CASSRDSYNEQFF.

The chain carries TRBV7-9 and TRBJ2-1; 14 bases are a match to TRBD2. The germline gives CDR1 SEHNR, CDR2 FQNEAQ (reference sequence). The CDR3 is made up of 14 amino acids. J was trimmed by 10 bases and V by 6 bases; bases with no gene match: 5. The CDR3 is CASSGTSGGFEQFF. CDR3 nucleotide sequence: TGTGCCAGCAGTGGGACTAGCGGGGGTTTCGAGCAGTTCTTC.

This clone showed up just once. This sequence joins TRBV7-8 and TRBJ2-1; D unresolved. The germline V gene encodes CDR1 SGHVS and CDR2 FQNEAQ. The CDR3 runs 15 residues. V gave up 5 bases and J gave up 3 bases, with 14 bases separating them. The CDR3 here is CASSPDGANYNEQFF. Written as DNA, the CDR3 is TGTGCCAGCAGCCCTGACGGAGCCAACTACAATGAGCAGTTCTTC.

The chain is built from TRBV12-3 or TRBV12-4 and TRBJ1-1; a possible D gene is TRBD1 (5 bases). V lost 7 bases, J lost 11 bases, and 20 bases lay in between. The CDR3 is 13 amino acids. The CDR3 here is CASNWGEKGWAFF. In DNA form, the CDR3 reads TGTGCCAGCAACTGGGGGGAAAAGGGCTGGGCTTTCTTT.

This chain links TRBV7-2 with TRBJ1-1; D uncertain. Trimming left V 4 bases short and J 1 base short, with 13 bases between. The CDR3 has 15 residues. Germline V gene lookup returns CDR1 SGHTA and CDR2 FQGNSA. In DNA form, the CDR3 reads TGTGCCAGCAGCTCCAACCAGTACAGGAACACTGAAGCTTTCTTT. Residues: CASSSNQYRNTEAFF.

The chain's CDR3 is CASSQETGGNTGELFF. CDR3 coding DNA: TGTGCCAGCAGCCAAGAGACAGGGGGCAACACCGGGGAGCTGTTTTTT. The genes are TRBV4-2 and TRBJ2-2, with 10 bases matching TRBD1. The CDR3 runs to 16 residues. CDR1 is LGHNA and CDR2 is YNFKEQ in the germline V gene. Trimming took 0 bases from V and 2 from J; bases not matched to a gene: 0.

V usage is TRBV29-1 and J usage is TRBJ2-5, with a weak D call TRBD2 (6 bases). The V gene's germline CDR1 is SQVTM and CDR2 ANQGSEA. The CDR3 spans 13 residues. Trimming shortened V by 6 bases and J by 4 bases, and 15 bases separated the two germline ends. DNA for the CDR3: TGCAGCGTCGGGGGACGGGCCGGAGAGACCCAGTACTTC. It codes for CSVGGRAGETQYF.

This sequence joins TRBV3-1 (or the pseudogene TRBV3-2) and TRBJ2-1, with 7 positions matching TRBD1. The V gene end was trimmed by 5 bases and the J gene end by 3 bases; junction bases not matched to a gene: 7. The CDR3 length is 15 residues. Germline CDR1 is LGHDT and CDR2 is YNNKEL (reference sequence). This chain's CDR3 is CASSFRTGYYNEQFF. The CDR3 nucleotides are TGTGCCAGCAGCTTCCGGACAGGCTACTACAATGAGCAGTTCTTC.

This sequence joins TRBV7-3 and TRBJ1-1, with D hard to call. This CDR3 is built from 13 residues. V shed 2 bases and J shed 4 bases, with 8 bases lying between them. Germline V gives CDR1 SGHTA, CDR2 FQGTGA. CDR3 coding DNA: TGTGCCAGCAGCTTAGACCCGGGCACTGAAGCTTTCTTT. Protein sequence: CASSLDPGTEAFF.

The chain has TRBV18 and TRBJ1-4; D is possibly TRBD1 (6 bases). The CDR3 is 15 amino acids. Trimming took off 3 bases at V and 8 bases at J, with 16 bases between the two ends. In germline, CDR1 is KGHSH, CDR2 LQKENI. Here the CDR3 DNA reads TGTGCCAGCTCACCCTTTACAGGGATCCCAGAAAAACTGTTTTTT. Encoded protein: CASSPFTGIPEKLFF. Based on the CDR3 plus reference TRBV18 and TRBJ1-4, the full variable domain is NAGVMQNPRHLVRRRGQEARLRCSPMKGHSHVYWYRQLPEEGLKFMVYLQKENIIDESGMPKERFSAEFPKEGPSILRIQQVVRGDSAAYFCASSPFTGIPEKLFFGSGTQLSVL.

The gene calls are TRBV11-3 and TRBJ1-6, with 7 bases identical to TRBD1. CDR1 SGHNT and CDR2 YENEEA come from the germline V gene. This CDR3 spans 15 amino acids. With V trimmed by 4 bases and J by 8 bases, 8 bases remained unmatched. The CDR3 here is CASSSPGQRDSPLHF. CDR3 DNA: TGTGCCAGCAGCTCTCCGGGACAGAGAGATTCACCCCTCCACTTT.

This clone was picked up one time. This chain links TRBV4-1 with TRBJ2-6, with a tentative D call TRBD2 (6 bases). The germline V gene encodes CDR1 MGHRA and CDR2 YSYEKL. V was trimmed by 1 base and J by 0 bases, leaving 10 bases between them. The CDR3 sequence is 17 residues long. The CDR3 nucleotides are TGCGCCAGCAGCCAAGGGAGGGTATACTCTGGGGCCAACGTCCTGACTTTC. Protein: CASSQGRVYSGANVLTF.

The CDR3 sequence is CASSTRASGYTF. The DNA for the CDR3 is TGTGCCAGCAGTACCAGGGCGAGTGGCTACACCTTC. V gene TRBV12-3 or TRBV12-4 combines with J gene TRBJ1-2; D is possibly TRBD1 (5 bases). Deletions cut 5 bases from V and 7 bases from J, with 11 bases between. The CDR3 totals 12 residues.

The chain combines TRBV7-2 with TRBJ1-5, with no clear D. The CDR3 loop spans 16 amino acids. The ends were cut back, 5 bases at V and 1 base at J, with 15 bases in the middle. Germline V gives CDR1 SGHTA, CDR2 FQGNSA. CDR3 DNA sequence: TGTGCCAGCAGCGCGCCGGGAGGAGGGAGCAATCAGCCCCAGCATTTT. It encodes CASSAPGGGSNQPQHF. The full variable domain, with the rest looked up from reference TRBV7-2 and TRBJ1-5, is GAGVSQSPSNKVTEKGKDVELRCDPISGHTALYWYRQSLGQGLEFLIYFQGNSAPDKSGLPSDRFSAERTGGSVSTLTIQRTQQEDSAVYLCASSAPGGGSNQPQHFGDGTRLSIL.

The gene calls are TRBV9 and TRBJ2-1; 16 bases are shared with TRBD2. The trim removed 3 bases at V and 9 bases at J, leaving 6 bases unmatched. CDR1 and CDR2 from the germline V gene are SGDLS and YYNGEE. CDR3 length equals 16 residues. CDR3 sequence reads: CASSAGTSGRGGEQFF. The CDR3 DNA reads TGTGCCAGCAGCGCCGGGACTAGCGGGAGGGGGGGTGAGCAGTTCTTC.

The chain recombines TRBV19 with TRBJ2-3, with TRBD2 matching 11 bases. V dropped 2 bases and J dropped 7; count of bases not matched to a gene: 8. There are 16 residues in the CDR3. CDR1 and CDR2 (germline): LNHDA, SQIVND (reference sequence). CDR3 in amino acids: CASSIKGLAEPHTQYF. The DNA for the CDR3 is TGTGCCAGTAGTATAAAGGGACTAGCGGAACCCCATACGCAGTATTTT.

The CDR3 DNA sequence: TGTGCCAGCAGCGTTGCTAGCGGCAAAGAGACCCAGTACTTC. Its protein product is CASSVASGKETQYF. The chain carries TRBV7-6 and TRBJ2-5; TRBD2 matches 7 bases. V dropped 5 bases and J dropped 3; count of bases not matched to a gene: 6. The CDR3 has 14 amino acids. Germline V gene sequence: CDR1 SGHVS, CDR2 FNYEAQ.

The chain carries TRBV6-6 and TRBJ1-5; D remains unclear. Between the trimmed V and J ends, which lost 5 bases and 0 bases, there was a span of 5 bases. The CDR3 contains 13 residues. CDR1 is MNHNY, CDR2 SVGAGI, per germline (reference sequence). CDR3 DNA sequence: TGTGCCAGCAGTCTTAATAGCAATCAGCCCCAGCATTTT. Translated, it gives CASSLNSNQPQHF.